This T cell receptor (beta chain) appears in the sequencing data of a study of T cell responses to AZD1222 COVID-19 vaccine. Notes on the study in general: Nearly half of spike-specific TCRs reportedly go after variant regions that carry no mutations. Females made up more of the donors, who were largely white British, and clonal diversity may have come out too low.

In the case of this clone: Its target is unknown.

Clones were sequenced by immunoSEQ multiplex PCR, and TCRdb holds only the in-frame ones, with some missing. The sample lists 90,000 to 140,000 clones; roughly 89% were seen once. The receptor comes from an adult who received the AZD1222 COVID-19 vaccine. The input for sequencing was peripheral blood, taken 28 days after the second AZD1222 dose.

The CDR3 DNA reads TGTGCCAGCAGCTTAGCGGGTGCGGGAGGGCCTTACAATGAGCAGTTCTTC. Its translation: CASSLAGAGGPYNEQFF. The chain employs TRBV7-6 and TRBJ2-1, with 9 bases lining up with TRBD2. Germline CDR1 is SGHVS and CDR2 is FNYEAQ. The trim removed 0 bases at V and 4 bases at J, leaving 7 bases unmatched. The CDR3 length is 17 residues. Combining the CDR3 with reference TRBV7-6 and TRBJ2-1 gives the whole variable domain GAGVSQSPRYKVTKRGQDVALRCDPISGHVSLYWYRQALGQGPEFLTYFNYEAQQDKSGLPNDRFSAERPEGSISTLTIQRTEQRDSAMYRCASSLAGAGGPYNEQFFGPGTRLTVL.